This T cell receptor (beta chain) was sequenced during a study of CD8+ T cells in alopecia areata. Study-wide points: Among the top 100, expanded CD8+ clones were significantly decreased by tofacitinib, as was scalp clonality. For lesional scalp, especially alopecia totalis/universalis, clonality was higher than in normal scalp.

Treatment here: oral pan-JAK inhibitor, 5-10 mg twice daily. Peripheral blood and lesional scalp punch biopsies came from alopecia areata patients. CDR3 length equals 12 residues. V lost 0 bases to trimming and J lost 8 bases, with 5 bases between them. Germline V gene sequence: CDR1 SEHNR, CDR2 FQNEAQ (reference sequence). To note about this clone: Its antigen is as yet unknown.

TCR sequencing used cDNA made by reverse transcription of extracted RNA. Method: immunoSEQ multiplex PCR; TCRdb's copy keeps in-frame clones and lacks some. The profile shows under 200,000 clones, approximately 57% of them singletons. The TCR comes from a human donor with alopecia areata. V usage is TRBV7-9 and J usage is TRBJ2-4; D is uncertain. Sequencing was performed on CD4+ T cells sorted from blood, taken at week 24, from a patient treated with tofacitinib. CDR3 sequence reads: CASSLAWDIQYF. As DNA, the CDR3 is TGTGCCAGCAGCTTAGCATGGGACATTCAGTACTTC.